These 27 T cell receptor beta chains share one sample of origin, sequenced in a study of T-cell memory formation after mild COVID-19. TCRdb called the 5' RACE reads again in MiXCR, with one record for every CDR3 protein. The sample yields roughly 180,000 distinct CDR3 sequences, approximately 17% seen once. The sample consisted of PBMCs or a T cell subset sorted from them (not recorded which). These receptor sequences come from a man between 18 and 29 years old who had mild COVID-19 (a few samples of this study predate the infection). Cell type and time point are not known.

The chain links TRBV4-1 to TRBJ2-1, with D tentatively TRBD2 (5 bases). Per the germline V gene, CDR1 is MGHRA and CDR2 is YSYEKL. With 6 bases removed from V and 9 bases from J, the gap between germline ends came to 15 bases. The CDR3 totals 13 residues. The DNA of the CDR3 is TGCGCCAGCAGGTCCGCCGGTGGGAGTGAGCAGTTCTTC. Its protein is CASRSAGGSEQFF.

The chain carries TRBV7-3 and TRBJ2-3, with TRBD1 matching 12 bases. The germline CDR1 and CDR2 sequences are SGHTA and FQGTGA. The CDR3 sequence is 18 residues long. V lost 2 bases and J lost 3; bases outside the gene matches: 9. CDR3 sequence: CASSLRGGTGGSTDTQYF. CDR3 DNA: TGTGCCAGCAGCTTACGAGGGGGGACAGGGGGCTCAACAGATACGCAGTATTTT.

This clonotype was seen a handful of times. This chain joins TRBV20-1 and TRBJ1-2, with D maybe TRBD1 (5 bases). Trimming took 5 bases from V and 4 from J, leaving 14 bases between them. This CDR3 region has 13 residues. Germline values: CDR1 DFQATT, CDR2 SNEGSKA (reference sequence). DNA for the CDR3: TGCAGTGCTTCCCGCAGGGATGGCTATGGCTACACCTTC. It codes for CSASRRDGYGYTF.

This chain joins TRBV6-6 and TRBJ2-6; 8 nucleotides match TRBD1. With 5 bases clipped from V and 4 bases from J, the junction kept 7 bases outside the gene matches. This CDR3 contains 16 residues. From germline, CDR1 is MNHNY and CDR2 SVGAGI (reference sequence). This CDR3 is CASSGQGLPGANVLTF. DNA of the CDR3: TGTGCCAGCAGTGGACAGGGTTTGCCCGGGGCCAACGTCCTGACTTTC.

In its sample, this clonotype was seen once. V usage is TRBV7-2 and J usage is TRBJ1-2; 9 nucleotides agree with TRBD1. Germline V gene data show CDR1 as SGHTA and CDR2 as FQGNSA. Germline trimming cut 4 bases from V and 4 bases from J; bases unmatched to any gene: 10. The CDR3 is made up of 16 amino acids. CDR3: CASSSTGTGFLYGYTF. The CDR3 DNA reads as TGTGCCAGCAGCTCAACCGGGACAGGGTTTCTCTATGGCTACACCTTC.

This clonotype was detected only a few times. The chain couples TRBV20-1 to TRBJ1-5; TRBD1 matches 8 bases. The CDR3 runs 14 residues. V gave up 5 bases and J gave up 7 bases; unmatched junction bases: 10. The germline V gene has CDR1 DFQATT and CDR2 SNEGSKA (reference sequence). CDR3: CSARGQGGYQPQHF. The CDR3 region has the DNA TGCAGTGCTCGAGGACAGGGTGGGTACCAGCCCCAGCATTTT.

A few counts support this clonotype. This sequence joins TRBV7-2 and TRBJ2-5; 14 nucleotides line up with TRBD2. The V and J ends lost 5 bases and 2 bases, in that order; junction bases with no gene match: 7. The CDR3 length is 17 residues. The V gene's germline CDR1 is SGHTA and CDR2 FQGNSA. The CDR3 sequence is CASSTGLAGAKQETQYF. The CDR3 DNA reads TGTGCCAGCAGCACGGGACTAGCGGGGGCGAAACAAGAGACCCAGTACTTC.

The genes are TRBV19 and TRBJ2-1; TRBD2 matches at 7 bases. With V trimmed by 6 bases and J by 10 bases, 15 bases remained unmatched. The CDR3 spans 15 residues. CDR1 LNHDA and CDR2 SQIVND come from the germline V gene (reference sequence). As DNA, the CDR3 is TGTGCCAGTAGACTCCGGGACTATCCCCCGGGGGAGCAGTTCTTC. It codes for CASRLRDYPPGEQFF. Filled out from reference TRBV19 and TRBJ2-1, the complete variable domain reads DGGITQSPKYLFRKEGQNVTLSCEQNLNHDAMYWYRQDPGQGLRLIYYSQIVNDFQKGDIAEGYSVSREKKESFPLTVTSAQKNPTAFYLCASRLRDYPPGEQFFGPGTRLTVL.

This chain connects TRBV7-8 to TRBJ1-1; D is undetermined. CDR3 length equals 15 residues. V dropped 2 bases and J dropped 4 bases, with 14 bases sitting between them. Germline CDR1 SGHVS, CDR2 FQNEAQ. This CDR3 reads CASSLSDLSGTEAFF. CDR3 DNA sequence: TGTGCCAGCAGCTTATCTGATCTGAGTGGCACTGAAGCTTTCTTT.

V usage is TRBV7-2 and J usage is TRBJ1-4; 8 positions match TRBD1. Germline trimming cut 2 bases from V and 5 bases from J; bases unmatched to any gene: 4. This CDR3 is built from 15 residues. Germline values: CDR1 SGHTA, CDR2 FQGNSA. In DNA, the CDR3 is TGTGCCAGCAGCTTACAGGACAGGGTCAATGAAAAACTGTTTTTT. Residues: CASSLQDRVNEKLFF.

This clonotype was seen only once. The V gene is TRBV18, the J gene TRBJ2-3, with 10 bases identical to TRBD2. V was clipped by 0 bases and J by 4 bases; unmatched bases: 1. CDR1 and CDR2 (germline): KGHSH, LQKENI. The CDR3 covers 15 residues. The CDR3 region is CASSPPGLASDTQYF. The DNA for the CDR3 is TGTGCCAGCTCACCACCGGGACTAGCGTCAGATACGCAGTATTTT.

In this sample, this clonotype turned up a few times. Being one base from a much bigger clone, this may be a read error. The V call is TRBV11-2, the J call TRBJ1-1, with unresolved D. Germline CDR1 and CDR2: SGHAT and FQNNGV. The CDR3 covers 13 residues. In nucleotides, the CDR3 is TGTGCCAGCAGCTTAGGGGCGAACGCTGAAGCTTTCTTT. This sequence encodes CASSLGANAEAFF.

This clonotype was counted between two and nine times. The gene calls are TRBV12-3 or TRBV12-4 and TRBJ2-7; 7 bases map to TRBD1. The CDR3 loop spans 14 amino acids. The ends lost 6 bases at V and 0 bases at J; junction bases unmatched: 5. CDR3 region: CASSKTGLSYEQYF. The CDR3 nucleotides read TGTGCCAGCAGCAAGACAGGGCTCTCCTACGAGCAGTACTTC.

This clonotype appeared many times. The chain links TRBV29-1 to TRBJ2-7; D not resolved. The germline gives CDR1 SQVTM, CDR2 ANQGSEA. Trimming removed 8 bases from V and 3 bases from J, with 11 bases in between. The CDR3 consists of 11 residues. CDR3 sequence (DNA): TGCAGCTCCTCCTGGAACTACGAGCAGTACTTC. It specifies CSSSWNYEQYF.

The rearrangement joins TRBV7-2 to TRBJ2-2, with D possibly being TRBD2 (6 bases). This CDR3 comprises 16 residues. Germline V lookup: CDR1 SGHTA, CDR2 FQGNSA. The germline V and J ends were trimmed by 3 bases and 1 base, with 12 bases remaining between them. CDR3 loop: CASSFMGGLNTGELFF. The CDR3 bases are TGTGCCAGCAGCTTCATGGGGGGATTGAACACCGGGGAGCTGTTTTTT. Looking up the rest from reference TRBV7-2 and TRBJ2-2 gives the full variable domain: GAGVSQSPSNKVTEKGKDVELRCDPISGHTALYWYRQSLGQGLEFLIYFQGNSAPDKSGLPSDRFSAERTGGSVSTLTIQRTQQEDSAVYLCASSFMGGLNTGELFFGEGSRLTVL.

This sequence joins TRBV20-1 and TRBJ1-2; TRBD1 is a possible D gene (6 bases). Looked up from germline, CDR1 is DFQATT and CDR2 is SNEGSKA (reference sequence). The V gene lost 5 bases and the J gene lost 8 bases, with 12 bases spanning the gap. CDR3 size: 11 residues. The CDR3 here is CSAGQGRGYTF. CDR3 in DNA: TGCAGTGCTGGTCAGGGGCGCGGCTACACCTTC.

The J gene is TRBJ1-5, the V gene TRBV20-1, with a tentative D call TRBD1 (6 bases). The V end was cut by 5 bases, the J end by 1 base, with 21 bases between. Germline CDR1 DFQATT, CDR2 SNEGSKA (reference sequence). This CDR3 is 17 amino acids long. CDR3 protein: CSAGGAGRGLSNQPQHF. DNA for the CDR3: TGCAGTGCTGGGGGGGCAGGGAGAGGGTTGAGCAATCAGCCCCAGCATTTT.

The chain uses TRBV2 and TRBJ1-1, with no clear D. Germline loops: CDR1 SNHLY, CDR2 FYNNEI. This CDR3 spans 13 amino acids. Between the trimmed V and J ends, which lost 4 bases and 0 bases, there was a span of 6 bases. The CDR3 DNA reads TGTGCCAGCAGTGGCAGCTTGAACACTGAAGCTTTCTTT. Translated, it gives CASSGSLNTEAFF.

The rearrangement links TRBV28 to TRBJ1-1; 7 bases line up with TRBD1. The CDR3 runs to 13 residues. Trimming took 5 bases from V and 7 from J; bases not matched to a gene: 7. The V gene's germline CDR1 is MDHEN and CDR2 SYDVKM. DNA for the CDR3: TGTGCCAGCAGTCTACAGGGGATTAATGAAGCTTTCTTT. This sequence encodes CASSLQGINEAFF.

This clonotype was counted between two and nine times. As DNA, the CDR3 is TGTGCCAGCAGCCCCCCCATGAGGTTCGATGGCTACACCTTC. It yields the protein CASSPPMRFDGYTF. The rearrangement joins TRBV7-2 to TRBJ1-2; D gene ambiguous. The CDR3 covers 14 residues. Germline V lookup: CDR1 SGHTA, CDR2 FQGNSA. V dropped 5 bases and J dropped 6 bases, with 16 bases sitting between them.

V and J are TRBV6-5 and TRBJ1-1; the D gene is possibly TRBD1 (5 bases). The germline CDR1 and CDR2 sequences are MNHEY and SVGAGI. The CDR3 totals 14 residues. V was cut by 8 bases and J by 4 bases, with 17 bases left in between. The CDR3 region is CASSPGPWGTEAFF. The CDR3 nucleotides are TGTGCCAGCTCCCCGGGACCATGGGGCACTGAAGCTTTCTTT.

The V call is TRBV12-3 or TRBV12-4, the J call TRBJ1-4, with D possibly matching TRBD1 (5 bases). Trimming pared 6 bases from V and 8 bases from J, leaving 16 bases between. There are 14 residues in the CDR3. The CDR3 DNA follows: TGTGCCAGCAGCTGGGACGGGGGGGAAGAAAAACTGTTTTTT. Amino acids: CASSWDGGEEKLFF.

In this sample, this clonotype turned up a few times. The chain employs TRBV6-6 and TRBJ2-5; 10 bases line up with TRBD1. Trimming cost V 5 bases and J 1 base; bases outside gene matches: 4. CDR3 length equals 15 residues. The germline V gene has CDR1 MNHNY and CDR2 SVGAGI (reference sequence). Here the CDR3 reads CASSRRTGGQETQYF. The CDR3 coding sequence is TGTGCCAGCAGTCGTCGGACAGGGGGCCAAGAGACCCAGTACTTC.

Remarks on this clonotype: One junction end disagrees with the germline gene, perhaps due to a read error. This chain joins TRBV12-3 or TRBV12-4 and TRBJ1-4, with 8 positions matching TRBD1. This CDR3 spans 15 amino acids. As DNA, the CDR3 is TGTGACAGCAGCCCGGGGGACAGGCCGGGTATCAAACTGTTTTTT. Its protein is CDSSPGDRPGIKLFF.

The rearrangement uses TRBV20-1 and TRBJ2-5; possibly TRBD1 for D (6 bases). The CDR3 has 14 residues. V was cut by 6 bases and J by 4 bases, with 18 bases left in between. Germline V gene sequence: CDR1 DFQATT, CDR2 SNEGSKA (reference sequence). The CDR3 sequence: CSARPGQGRETQYF. The CDR3 nucleotides are TGCAGTGCCCGCCCTGGCCAGGGGAGAGAGACCCAGTACTTC.

There are a few counts of this clonotype. The chain carries TRBV7-2 and TRBJ2-1; no reliable D call. Per the germline V gene, CDR1 is SGHTA and CDR2 is FQGNSA. Trimming shortened V by 2 bases and J by 4 bases, and 3 bases separated the two germline ends. The CDR3 runs 12 residues. The CDR3 nucleotides read TGTGCCAGCAGCTTACAGTACAATGAGCAGTTCTTC. Its translation is CASSLQYNEQFF.

Only a few counts were recorded for this clonotype. The chain recombines TRBV28 with TRBJ2-3, with unresolved D. The V end was cut by 1 base, the J end by 4 bases, with 3 bases between. Germline lookup yields CDR1 MDHEN and CDR2 SYDVKM. This CDR3 comprises 12 residues. In DNA form, the CDR3 reads TGTGCCAGCAGTTTATCGGCAGATACGCAGTATTTT. It is translated as CASSLSADTQYF.